Shown below are 21 T cell receptor beta chains from a single sample sequenced in a study of blood T cell repertoires in COVID-19. Sequencing was performed with immunoSEQ multiplex PCR; in TCRdb, only in-frame clones are kept and a portion is missing. The repertoire holds around 95,000 clones, with almost 80% as singletons. What was sequenced was peripheral blood. The receptors were gathered from a woman in her sixties or seventies with acute or convalescent COVID-19.

The chain joins TRBV28 to TRBJ1-2; 9 nucleotides line up with TRBD1. The germline V gene has CDR1 MDHEN and CDR2 SYDVKM. V dropped 6 bases and J dropped 4; count of bases not matched to a gene: 15. The CDR3 is made up of 17 amino acids. The chain's CDR3 is CASRPSLTGGGIYGYTF. CDR3 coding DNA: TGTGCCAGCAGGCCAAGCTTGACAGGGGGAGGTATCTATGGCTACACCTTC.

As to this clone: Other nucleotide sequences from this sample produce the same CDR3. This rearrangement joins TRBV2 to TRBJ1-4; D remains ambiguous. Looked up from germline, CDR1 is SNHLY and CDR2 is FYNNEI. This CDR3 spans 14 amino acids. The ends were cut back, 4 bases at V and 0 bases at J, with 6 bases in the middle. This chain's CDR3 is CASSGTATNEKLFF. The CDR3 DNA follows: TGTGCCAGCAGTGGTACGGCAACTAATGAAAAACTGTTTTTT.

This clone was seen a single time. This chain uses TRBV5-1 with TRBJ2-2; D is perhaps TRBD2 (5 bases). Trimming cost V 0 bases and J 4 bases, with 13 bases left between them. The CDR3 extends over 16 amino acids. The germline gives CDR1 SGHRS, CDR2 YFSETQ. CDR3 bases: TGCGCCAGCAGCTTGGGGGCGGTGACTACCACCGGGGAGCTGTTTTTT. It translates to CASSLGAVTTTGELFF.

This chain uses TRBV5-1 with TRBJ1-1, with D possibly being TRBD1 (6 bases). V dropped 0 bases and J dropped 7 bases, with 16 bases sitting between them. The CDR3 is 15 residues long. Germline CDR1 is SGHRS and CDR2 is YFSETQ. The CDR3 sequence is CASSLAIGGQVEAFF. DNA for the CDR3: TGCGCCAGCAGCTTGGCCATCGGGGGGCAGGTTGAAGCTTTCTTT.

The chain uses TRBV4-2 and TRBJ1-4; D remains ambiguous. The CDR3 is 14 residues long. The germline V and J ends were trimmed by 0 bases and 8 bases, with 10 bases remaining between them. The germline gives CDR1 LGHNA, CDR2 YNFKEQ. In DNA, the CDR3 is TGTGCCAGCAGCCAAGATGAAGTCGGGGAAAAACTGTTTTTT. Its protein product is CASSQDEVGEKLFF.

The chain carries TRBV27 and TRBJ2-3, with D perhaps TRBD1 (6 bases). Trimming pared 0 bases from V and 1 base from J, leaving 11 bases between. CDR1 and CDR2 from the germline V gene are MNHEY and SMNVEV (reference sequence). The CDR3 loop spans 16 amino acids. The CDR3 reads CASSLSFGGRTDTQYF. The CDR3 DNA sequence: TGTGCCAGCAGTTTATCTTTTGGGGGCCGCACAGATACGCAGTATTTT.

Ten or more counts support this clone. The rearrangement joins TRBV11-2 to TRBJ2-1; D might be TRBD1 (5 bases). The CDR3 has 19 amino acids. Per the germline V gene, CDR1 is SGHAT and CDR2 is FQNNGV. Trimming pared 9 bases from V and 2 bases from J, leaving 29 bases between. The CDR3 region is CASPLNWTPLGRAYNEQFF. In DNA, the CDR3 is TGTGCCAGTCCTCTCAATTGGACCCCTCTGGGCAGGGCCTACAATGAGCAGTTCTTC.

This chain links TRBV5-1 with TRBJ2-3, with TRBD1 matching 8 bases. The germline CDR1 and CDR2 sequences are SGHRS and YFSETQ. V was pared by 10 bases and J by 4 bases, with 17 bases of the junction left unmatched. The CDR3 has 16 residues. The CDR3 DNA is TGCGCCTCCGGGGCAGGGGGCCGGGGAGGTCCAGATACGCAGTATTTT. This translates into CASGAGGRGGPDTQYF.

This clone has just a few counts. The rearrangement joins TRBV19 to TRBJ1-1; TRBD1 matches at 9 bases. V was clipped by 5 bases and J by 5 bases; unmatched bases: 9. Germline V lookup: CDR1 LNHDA, CDR2 SQIVND (reference sequence). The CDR3 runs to 15 residues. This CDR3 reads CASSLQGARRTEAFF. The CDR3 bases are TGTGCCAGTAGTCTACAGGGGGCGCGAAGGACTGAAGCTTTCTTT. Using reference TRBV19 and TRBJ1-1 for the parts outside the CDR3, the full variable domain is DGGITQSPKYLFRKEGQNVTLSCEQNLNHDAMYWYRQDPGQGLRLIYYSQIVNDFQKGDIAEGYSVSREKKESFPLTVTSAQKNPTAFYLCASSLQGARRTEAFFGQGTRLTVV.

The V call is TRBV4-1, the J call TRBJ1-1; D is possibly TRBD1 (6 bases). The V end lost 0 bases, the J end lost 1 base, and 9 bases lay between the germline ends. The CDR3 extends over 15 amino acids. Germline V gene sequence: CDR1 MGHRA, CDR2 YSYEKL. The CDR3: CASSQEARGNTEAFF. The CDR3, as DNA: TGCGCCAGCAGCCAAGAGGCCAGGGGGAACACTGAAGCTTTCTTT.

The V and J genes are TRBV5-1 and TRBJ2-7; 7 nucleotides align to TRBD1. The CDR3 runs 15 residues. Per the germline V gene, CDR1 is SGHRS and CDR2 is YFSETQ. The junction had 6 bases not matched to a gene; V was cut back by 0 bases and J by 3 bases. The CDR3 DNA is TGCGCCAGCAGCTTGGACTCACAGGGGTTCTACGAGCAGTACGTC. Its protein product is CASSLDSQGFYEQYV.

J is TRBJ2-5 and V is TRBV7-2, with 10 nucleotides matching TRBD1. J gave up 1 base and V 5 bases, and 13 bases lay outside the gene matches. From germline, CDR1 is SGHTA and CDR2 FQGNSA. The CDR3 is 18 residues long. CDR3 sequence: CASSPKTGGSRTQETQYF. CDR3 sequence (DNA): TGTGCCAGCAGCCCCAAGACAGGGGGCAGTCGGACCCAAGAGACCCAGTACTTC. The whole variable domain, filled in from reference TRBV7-2 and TRBJ2-5, reads GAGVSQSPSNKVTEKGKDVELRCDPISGHTALYWYRQSLGQGLEFLIYFQGNSAPDKSGLPSDRFSAERTGGSVSTLTIQRTQQEDSAVYLCASSPKTGGSRTQETQYFGPGTRLLVL.

The chain combines TRBV4-1 with TRBJ2-5; 8 bases align to TRBD2. Germline V gene sequence: CDR1 MGHRA, CDR2 YSYEKL. The CDR3 has 16 amino acids. The V segment lost 2 bases and the J segment 2 bases; nucleotides outside the gene matches: 7. CDR3 in DNA: TGCGCCAGCAGCCAACTCTCGGGGGGGGGACAAGAGACCCAGTACTTC. Residues: CASSQLSGGGQETQYF.

V is TRBV6-5 and J is TRBJ1-1, with 7 bases lining up with TRBD1. Germline V gene data show CDR1 as MNHEY and CDR2 as SVGAGI. This CDR3 region has 15 residues. With 5 bases clipped from V and 4 bases from J, the junction kept 10 bases outside the gene matches. The CDR3: CASSTGQPVVTEAFF. As DNA, the CDR3 is TGTGCCAGCAGTACGGGACAGCCTGTCGTCACTGAAGCTTTCTTT.

This clone was seen once. J is TRBJ1-1 and V is TRBV5-1; D may be TRBD1 (5 bases). The CDR3 is 15 residues long. Germline assignment: CDR1 SGHRS and CDR2 YFSETQ. The ends were cut back, 2 bases at V and 1 base at J, with 12 bases in the middle. The CDR3 reads CASSLGGGENTEAFF. CDR3 DNA sequence: TGCGCCAGCAGCTTAGGCGGGGGAGAGAACACTGAAGCTTTCTTT.

The chain is built from TRBV27 and TRBJ1-4; D gene unclear. Looked up from germline, CDR1 is MNHEY and CDR2 is SMNVEV (reference sequence). V shed 3 bases and J shed 3 bases, with 11 bases lying between them. This CDR3 region has 15 residues. CDR3 in amino acids: CASSFSGSSNEKLFF. The CDR3 bases are TGTGCCAGCAGTTTCTCCGGGTCCTCTAATGAAAAACTGTTTTTT. The full variable domain, its missing parts supplied by reference TRBV27 and TRBJ1-4, is EAQVTQNPRYLITVTGKKLTVTCSQNMNHEYMSWYRQDPGLGLRQIYYSMNVEVTDKGDVPEGYKVSRKEKRNFPLILESPSPNQTSLYFCASSFSGSSNEKLFFGSGTQLSVL.

The chain employs TRBV3-1 (or the pseudogene TRBV3-2) and TRBJ1-1; possibly TRBD1 for D (5 bases). Germline CDR1 reads LGHDT; CDR2 reads YNNKEL (reference sequence). Between the trimmed V and J ends, which lost 2 bases and 4 bases, there was a span of 20 bases. This CDR3 region has 17 residues. The CDR3 nucleotides are TGTGCCAGCAGCCAACCGTCGGGGGGGGAGGCGGGCACTGAAGCTTTCTTT. Its protein product is CASSQPSGGEAGTEAFF.

The V call is TRBV2, the J call TRBJ2-7; weak D call: TRBD1 (5 bases). CDR3 length: 13 amino acids. CDR1 is SNHLY, CDR2 FYNNEI, per germline. Trimming pared 6 bases from V and 6 bases from J, leaving 15 bases between. The CDR3 here is CASRDPGKAEQYF. The CDR3 coding sequence is TGTGCCAGCAGGGATCCAGGGAAAGCCGAGCAGTACTTC.

J is TRBJ2-1 and V is TRBV9; 8 nucleotides line up with TRBD1. Trimming cost V 4 bases and J 5 bases; bases outside gene matches: 8. The germline CDR1 and CDR2 sequences are SGDLS and YYNGEE. This CDR3 spans 15 amino acids. CDR3 sequence (DNA): TGTGCCAGCAGCCTCGGACAGGGTTATCACAATGAGCAGTTCTTC. Protein sequence: CASSLGQGYHNEQFF.

This clone occurred many times. The chain carries TRBV9 and TRBJ2-2, with 9 positions matching TRBD1. This CDR3 comprises 17 residues. J was trimmed by 6 bases and V by 2 bases; bases with no gene match: 11. CDR1 and CDR2 from the germline V gene are SGDLS and YYNGEE. For the CDR3, the DNA is TGTGCCAGCAGCGTTACCCCCGGGACAGGGTCCCCCGGGGAGCTGTTTTTT. Amino acid sequence: CASSVTPGTGSPGELFF.

The V and J genes are TRBV3-1 (or the pseudogene TRBV3-2) and TRBJ1-1; TRBD1 might be the D (6 bases). Trimming removed 1 base at V and 8 bases at J, with 11 bases between. Germline V CDR1 and CDR2: LGHDT, YNNKEL (reference sequence). The CDR3 contains 13 residues. CDR3 protein: CASSQVHGTEAFF. The CDR3 nucleotides are TGTGCCAGCAGCCAAGTGCACGGGACAGAAGCTTTCTTT.